These 29 T cell receptor beta chains originate from one sample sequenced in a study of T cell repertoires and HLA-DP antigens. Their specific antigens are unknown. This table comes from immunoSEQ multiplex PCR, and its TCRdb copy is limited to in-frame clones, with some not included. The sample has some 110,000 clones, nearly 95% seen once; the top ten hold 0.27%. The sequencing sample was made of CD4+ T cells from PBMCs. These receptors were obtained from a woman aged 18-35 years in good health and CMV-seronegative.

V is TRBV5-4 and J is TRBJ2-5; 7 bases fit TRBD1. This CDR3 has 15 amino acids. Trimming removed 2 bases from V and 5 bases from J; junction bases left unmatched: 9. Germline values: CDR1 SGHNT, CDR2 YYREEE (reference sequence). CDR3 sequence (DNA): TGTGCCAGCAGCTTCGGGACAGCCGGAGTGGAGACCCAGTACTTC. Translation: CASSFGTAGVETQYF.

The chain uses TRBV4-2 and TRBJ1-4; TRBD1 agrees at 9 bases. CDR1 and CDR2 from the germline V gene are LGHNA and YNFKEQ. The CDR3 consists of 17 residues. J lost 2 bases, V lost 1 base, and 5 bases had no gene match. CDR3 in amino acids: CASSQVRGQGTNEKLFF. The DNA for the CDR3 is TGTGCCAGCAGCCAAGTCCGTGGACAGGGGACTAATGAAAAACTGTTTTTT.

J is TRBJ2-5 and V is TRBV7-2; D is undetermined. The germline gives CDR1 SGHTA, CDR2 FQGNSA. Trimming removed 5 bases at V and 5 bases at J, with 12 bases between. The CDR3 runs 13 residues. CDR3 sequence: CASSPRSGETQYF. The CDR3 nucleotides read TGTGCCAGCAGCCCCAGGAGTGGGGAGACCCAGTACTTC. The variable domain in full, completed from reference TRBV7-2 and TRBJ2-5, reads GAGVSQSPSNKVTEKGKDVELRCDPISGHTALYWYRQSLGQGLEFLIYFQGNSAPDKSGLPSDRFSAERTGGSVSTLTIQRTQQEDSAVYLCASSPRSGETQYFGPGTRLLVL.

This clone was detected only once. The V and J genes are TRBV11-3 and TRBJ1-1, with D unresolved. V was clipped by 0 bases and J by 11 bases, with 13 bases between them. The CDR3 is 13 residues long. Per the germline V gene, CDR1 is SGHNT and CDR2 is YENEEA. DNA for the CDR3: TGTGCCAGCAGCTTAGAATACAGAAGCGGTGCTTTCTTT. Translating gives CASSLEYRSGAFF.

This clone was seen once. Within the sample, other DNA sequences also encode this same CDR3. This sequence joins TRBV5-1 and TRBJ2-5; 14 bases fit TRBD2. CDR1 and CDR2 (germline): SGHRS, YFSETQ. CDR3 length equals 16 residues. The trim removed 4 bases at V and 5 bases at J, leaving 7 bases unmatched. CDR3 DNA: TGCGCCAGCAGCCTGGGACTAGCGGGAGTCGGCGAGACCCAGTACTTC. It specifies CASSLGLAGVGETQYF.

The chain recombines TRBV5-1 with TRBJ2-3; TRBD2 matches 9 bases. CDR3 length equals 19 residues. Germline CDR1 reads SGHRS; CDR2 reads YFSETQ. J gave up 0 bases and V 0 bases, and 11 bases lay outside the gene matches. The CDR3 protein is CASSLALAGSYISTDTQYF. The CDR3 DNA reads as TGCGCCAGCAGCTTGGCCCTAGCGGGGTCTTATATAAGCACAGATACGCAGTATTTT.

The rearrangement joins TRBV15 to TRBJ1-6; D ambiguous. Trimming cost V 0 bases and J 5 bases, with 5 bases left between them. CDR3 size: 14 residues. Germline V lookup: CDR1 LNHNV, CDR2 YYDKDF (reference sequence). The CDR3 spells CATSRDADNSPLHF. The CDR3 coding sequence is TGTGCCACCAGCAGAGATGCAGATAATTCACCCCTCCACTTT.

This sequence joins TRBV19 and TRBJ1-5; weak D call: TRBD1 (5 bases). Germline CDR1 LNHDA, CDR2 SQIVND (reference sequence). V gave up 3 bases and J gave up 0 bases, with 15 bases separating them. The length of the CDR3 is 17 residues. CDR3 sequence reads: CASSMSLGGFSNQPQHF. CDR3 bases: TGTGCCAGTAGTATGAGCCTGGGGGGGTTTAGCAATCAGCCCCAGCATTTT.

This chain joins TRBV9 and TRBJ1-2; D is unresolved. The CDR3 length is 12 residues. Germline lookup yields CDR1 SGDLS and CDR2 YYNGEE. V gave up 0 bases and J gave up 11 bases, with 11 bases separating them. CDR3 DNA sequence: TGTGCCAGCAGCGTAGAGACAAAGTCTTACACCTTC. It yields the protein CASSVETKSYTF.

This chain joins TRBV5-1 and TRBJ1-5; 11 bases are shared with TRBD1. With V trimmed by 5 bases and J by 7 bases, 5 bases remained unmatched. Germline assignment: CDR1 SGHRS and CDR2 YFSETQ. There are 14 residues in the CDR3. CDR3 bases: TGCGCCAGCAGGCTGGACAGGGGGCACCAGCCCCAGCATTTT. Protein sequence: CASRLDRGHQPQHF.

The V gene is TRBV6-1, the J gene TRBJ2-2; perhaps TRBD2 as D (5 bases). CDR3 length: 14 amino acids. Trimming shortened V by 4 bases and J by 7 bases, and 13 bases separated the two germline ends. Germline CDR1 reads MNHNS; CDR2 reads SASEGT. The CDR3 coding sequence is TGTGCCAGCAGTGGGGAGACCGGTATCGGGGAGCTGTTTTTT. It codes for CASSGETGIGELFF.

CDR3 in amino acids: CASSQGGLAGYNEQFF. CDR3 bases: TGCGCCAGCAGCCAAGGGGGACTAGCGGGCTACAATGAGCAGTTCTTC. The chain carries TRBV4-1 and TRBJ2-1; 12 bases agree with TRBD2. This CDR3 region has 16 residues. After removal of 1 base from V and 3 bases from J, the junction contained 1 base not matched to a gene. In germline, CDR1 is MGHRA, CDR2 YSYEKL.

The J gene is TRBJ2-2, the V gene TRBV27; weak D call: TRBD1 (6 bases). Germline loops: CDR1 MNHEY, CDR2 SMNVEV (reference sequence). Trimming left V 5 bases short and J 5 bases short, with 15 bases between. The CDR3 sequence is 15 residues long. CDR3: CASSKQGIQTGELFF. CDR3 in DNA: TGTGCCAGCAGTAAACAGGGTATACAGACCGGGGAGCTGTTTTTT.

This chain links TRBV2 with TRBJ2-7; TRBD1 aligns across 12 bases. Per germline, CDR1 SNHLY and CDR2 FYNNEI. The CDR3 sequence is 14 residues long. V gave up 6 bases and J gave up 6 bases; unmatched junction bases: 6. CDR3 protein: CASSGTGGLGEQYF. CDR3 nucleotides: TGTGCCAGCAGCGGGACAGGGGGCCTTGGCGAGCAGTACTTC.

The chain couples TRBV7-9 to TRBJ2-2; D is ambiguous. CDR3 size: 15 residues. Germline CDR1 is SEHNR and CDR2 is FQNEAQ (reference sequence). V shed 0 bases and J shed 4 bases, with 9 bases lying between them. Here the CDR3 reads CASSLARTGTGELFF. CDR3 bases: TGTGCCAGCAGCTTAGCGCGTACCGGCACCGGGGAGCTGTTTTTT. Complete variable domain (other parts from reference TRBV7-9 and TRBJ2-2): DTGVSQNPRHKITKRGQNVTFRCDPISEHNRLYWYRQTLGQGPEFLTYFQNEAQLEKSRLLSDRFSAERPKGSFSTLEIQRTEQGDSAMYLCASSLARTGTGELFFGEGSRLTVL.

This chain uses TRBV7-3 with TRBJ2-3; 14 bases are shared with TRBD2. After removal of 5 bases from V and 2 bases from J, the junction contained 9 bases not matched to a gene. This CDR3 is built from 18 residues. Germline V lookup: CDR1 SGHTA, CDR2 FQGTGA. The CDR3 sequence is CASSRGTSGGSPTDTQYF. CDR3 nucleotide sequence: TGTGCCAGCAGCCGCGGGACTAGCGGGGGAAGCCCCACAGATACGCAGTATTTT.

This sequence joins TRBV7-9 and TRBJ2-5; TRBD1 might be the D (8 bases). With 6 bases removed from V and 7 bases from J, the gap between germline ends came to 18 bases. The CDR3 runs to 14 residues. Germline lookup yields CDR1 SEHNR and CDR2 FQNEAQ (reference sequence). DNA for the CDR3: TGTGCCAGCAGAGGAGATACAGGGGGGGTGACCCAGTACTTC. Translated, it gives CASRGDTGGVTQYF.

The chain joins TRBV10-3 to TRBJ2-7; 9 bases line up with TRBD2. Germline V gives CDR1 ENHRY, CDR2 SYGVKD. Trimming cost V 6 bases and J 4 bases; bases outside gene matches: 7. CDR3 length: 14 amino acids. This chain's CDR3 is CAIRVSGRMYEQYF. The CDR3 DNA sequence: TGTGCCATCAGGGTAAGCGGGAGGATGTACGAGCAGTACTTC.

The genes are TRBV6-6 and TRBJ1-2; possibly TRBD1 for D (5 bases). The CDR3 contains 11 residues. The germline gives CDR1 MNHNY, CDR2 SVGAGI (reference sequence). V was pared by 4 bases and J by 7 bases, with 7 bases between. The CDR3 reads CASSLTVGYTF. The CDR3 DNA reads as TGTGCCAGCAGTTTGACAGTTGGCTACACCTTC.

This chain joins TRBV6-6 and TRBJ2-1; 12 bases match TRBD2. Germline loops: CDR1 MNHNY, CDR2 SVGAGI (reference sequence). J gave up 10 bases and V 6 bases, and 10 bases lay outside the gene matches. This CDR3 comprises 15 residues. The CDR3 loop is CASRTSGRSDGEQFF. The CDR3 DNA is TGTGCCAGCAGGACTAGCGGGAGATCGGATGGCGAGCAGTTCTTC.

This chain uses TRBV19 with TRBJ2-7; 9 nucleotides align to TRBD1. The V segment lost 4 bases and the J segment 7 bases; nucleotides outside the gene matches: 11. This CDR3 has 15 residues. Per the germline V gene, CDR1 is LNHDA and CDR2 is SQIVND (reference sequence). The CDR3 DNA is TGTGCCAGTAGTACGACAGGGGGGAGATCAGAAGAGCAGTACTTC. This gives the protein CASSTTGGRSEEQYF.

The V gene is TRBV7-2, the J gene TRBJ1-3; unclear D gene. Germline V gene sequence: CDR1 SGHTA, CDR2 FQGNSA. Trimming shortened V by 2 bases and J by 0 bases, and 11 bases separated the two germline ends. The CDR3 is 16 residues long. The CDR3 loop reads CASSLPGTISGNTIYF. DNA of the CDR3: TGTGCCAGCAGCTTACCCGGCACCATCTCTGGAAACACCATATATTTT.

The J gene is TRBJ2-6, the V gene TRBV7-9, with 8 bases aligning to TRBD1. The ends lost 3 bases at V and 0 bases at J; junction bases unmatched: 7. The length of the CDR3 is 18 residues. CDR1 is SEHNR and CDR2 is FQNEAQ in the germline V gene (reference sequence). DNA of the CDR3: TGTGCCAGCAGCTTGCCCGGGACAGGCATCTCTGGGGCCAACGTCCTGACTTTC. Translating it yields CASSLPGTGISGANVLTF.

The chain joins TRBV7-9 to TRBJ2-3, with TRBD1 matching 7 bases. CDR3 length equals 15 residues. Germline V gene lookup returns CDR1 SEHNR and CDR2 FQNEAQ (reference sequence). V lost 5 bases and J lost 8; bases outside the gene matches: 13. The CDR3 reads CASSRPSTGVTTQYF. DNA for the CDR3: TGTGCCAGCAGCCGACCAAGCACAGGGGTGACTACGCAGTATTTT.

The CDR3 DNA reads TGTGCCAGCAGCGTGCCGGGACAGGGCGGGAATGAGCAGTTCTTC. Amino acid sequence: CASSVPGQGGNEQFF. V is TRBV6-1 and J is TRBJ2-1, with TRBD1 matching 9 bases. With 6 bases clipped from V and 7 bases from J, the junction kept 10 bases outside the gene matches. The CDR3 contains 15 residues. Germline CDR1 reads MNHNS; CDR2 reads SASEGT.

This chain connects TRBV29-1 to TRBJ1-1, with 7 bases fitting TRBD1. The CDR3 length is 11 residues. V was pared by 7 bases and J by 3 bases, with 2 bases of the junction left unmatched. From germline, CDR1 is SQVTM and CDR2 ANQGSEA. The CDR3 is CSGGTDTEAFF. The CDR3 nucleotides are TGCAGCGGGGGGACAGACACTGAAGCTTTCTTT.

The chain employs TRBV7-2 and TRBJ1-5; 9 bases fit TRBD1. Germline-derived CDR1 and CDR2 are SGHTA and FQGNSA. This CDR3 has 16 amino acids. The V gene end was trimmed by 5 bases and the J gene end by 1 base; junction bases not matched to a gene: 6. The CDR3 spells CASSPWGQGSNQPQHF. Here the CDR3 DNA reads TGTGCCAGCAGCCCTTGGGGACAGGGCAGCAATCAGCCCCAGCATTTT.

The chain links TRBV6-5 to TRBJ1-4; possible D gene TRBD1, 6 bases. This CDR3 spans 15 amino acids. The germline gives CDR1 MNHEY, CDR2 SVGAGI. Trimming shortened V by 2 bases and J by 2 bases, and 9 bases separated the two germline ends. Here the CDR3 DNA reads TGTGCCAGCAGTTACGGGGGCTCGACTAATGAAAAACTGTTTTTT. Protein sequence: CASSYGGSTNEKLFF.

The chain combines TRBV28 with TRBJ1-2, with unresolved D. The V end lost 10 bases, the J end lost 4 bases, and 13 bases lay between the germline ends. This CDR3 has 12 residues. CDR1 is MDHEN, CDR2 SYDVKM, per germline. The CDR3 bases are TGTGCCACCGACGCCTCGCTCTATGGCTACACCTTC. Protein: CATDASLYGYTF.